This passage covers 24 T cell receptor beta chains from one sample sequenced in a study of blood T cell repertoires in COVID-19. The protocol was immunoSEQ multiplex PCR, while the TCRdb copy is restricted to in-frame clones and leaves out a portion. The sample shows some 71,000 clones, roughly 88% of them seen only once. Input material: peripheral blood. The receptors were sampled from a man younger than 45 with acute or convalescent COVID-19.

The chain employs TRBV7-2 and TRBJ2-3; possibly TRBD2 for D (5 bases). From germline, CDR1 is SGHTA and CDR2 FQGNSA. This CDR3 has 13 residues. V was shortened by 1 base and J by 6 bases, with 8 bases between the two germline ends. The CDR3 sequence: CASSLDWRDTQYF. For the CDR3, the DNA is TGTGCCAGCAGCTTAGATTGGAGGGATACGCAGTATTTT.

Regarding this clone: At one end the junction does not follow the germline gene, possibly because of a read error. The rearrangement uses TRBV2 and TRBJ2-5, with 7 bases lining up with TRBD2. The CDR3 sequence is 13 residues long. Germline assignment: CDR1 SNHLY and CDR2 FYNNEI. CDR3 region: CAGGVNPRESQYF. For the CDR3, the DNA is TGTGCCGGGGGGGTGAACCCAAGAGAGTCCCAGTACTTC.

This clone has more than one count but fewer than ten. The chain recombines TRBV10-3 with TRBJ2-7; 7 nucleotides align to TRBD1. The CDR3 covers 19 residues. V lost 11 bases to trimming and J lost 4 bases; unmatched junction nucleotides: 29. Germline V CDR1 and CDR2: ENHRY, SYGVKD. DNA of the CDR3: TGTGCCGAGCCCAGGCGACCCGAACAGGGGCCCCTCGGCAGTTACGAGCAGTACGTC. Amino acid sequence: CAEPRRPEQGPLGSYEQYV.

This chain connects TRBV5-1 to TRBJ1-3; weak D call: TRBD1 (6 bases). Germline CDR1 is SGHRS and CDR2 is YFSETQ. This CDR3 contains 14 residues. Trimming took 4 bases from V and 8 from J, leaving 16 bases between them. The CDR3 bases are TGCGCCAGCAGCCCCGAGGGGGTCCAGGACACCATATATTTT. Translation gives CASSPEGVQDTIYF.

A few counts support this clone. The same CDR3 is also encoded by other DNA sequences in this sample. The rearrangement joins TRBV6-1 to TRBJ1-6, with 9 bases aligning to TRBD1. The CDR3 length is 14 residues. Germline V gene data show CDR1 as MNHNS and CDR2 as SASEGT. With V trimmed by 5 bases and J by 8 bases, 4 bases remained unmatched. CDR3 nucleotide sequence: TGTGCCAGCAGTAGAGACAGGGGGTATTCACCCCTCCACTTT. The encoded protein is CASSRDRGYSPLHF.

About this clone itself: Its ends do not fully match the called genes, so a read error is possible. V is TRBV5-6 and J is TRBJ2-1, with TRBD2 as a possible D gene (6 bases). The CDR3 is made up of 16 amino acids. Germline V gives CDR1 SGHDT, CDR2 YYEEEE. CDR3: CASSYLLRDSHNEQFF. CDR3 in DNA: TGTGCCAGCAGCTACCTTCTCCGGGACTCCCACAATGAGCAGTTCTTC.

The chain combines TRBV7-9 with TRBJ1-6; 7 bases map to TRBD1. Germline V gene sequence: CDR1 SEHNR, CDR2 FQNEAQ (reference sequence). This CDR3 spans 14 amino acids. After removal of 3 bases from V and 13 bases from J, the junction contained 9 bases not matched to a gene. CDR3: CASSFGQGESPLHF. CDR3 coding DNA: TGTGCCAGCAGCTTCGGCCAGGGGGAATCGCCCCTCCACTTT.

This chain links TRBV5-1 with TRBJ2-5, with 9 bases aligning to TRBD2. This CDR3 is 17 amino acids long. CDR1 SGHRS and CDR2 YFSETQ come from the germline V gene. J was trimmed by 7 bases and V by 4 bases; bases with no gene match: 17. CDR3 DNA sequence: TGCGCCAGCAGCCCGGGCCGTAGCGGGGGCGCCTTAGGGACCCAGTACTTC. Translating gives CASSPGRSGGALGTQYF.

V gene TRBV27 combines with J gene TRBJ1-4, with a weak D call TRBD1 (6 bases). Per germline, CDR1 MNHEY and CDR2 SMNVEV (reference sequence). V lost 5 bases to trimming and J lost 0 bases, with 10 bases between them. The CDR3 runs to 15 residues. The CDR3 DNA reads as TGTGCCAGCAGTCCGTCAGGGGCAACTAATGAAAAACTGTTTTTT. Translated, it gives CASSPSGATNEKLFF.

The rearrangement uses TRBV10-2 and TRBJ2-3; D perhaps matches TRBD2 (7 bases). The germline V gene encodes CDR1 WSHSY and CDR2 SAAADI. V lost 1 base to trimming and J lost 2 bases, with 10 bases between them. The CDR3 is 15 amino acids. The CDR3 loop is CASSEYGGATDTQYF. In nucleotides, the CDR3 is TGCGCCAGCAGTGAGTATGGGGGGGCCACAGATACGCAGTATTTT.

There are a few counts of this clone. The CDR3 protein is CASSSRTGGGTEAFF. The CDR3 DNA reads as TGTGCCAGCTCAAGCAGGACAGGGGGTGGCACTGAAGCTTTCTTT. This sequence joins TRBV18 and TRBJ1-1; TRBD1 matches at 10 bases. With 5 bases clipped from V and 4 bases from J, the junction kept 7 bases outside the gene matches. This CDR3 is built from 15 residues. Germline lookup yields CDR1 KGHSH and CDR2 LQKENI.

CDR3 sequence (DNA): TGTGCCAGCAGCGGTGGGGGCGTCTACGAGCAGTACGTC. Amino acid sequence: CASSGGGVYEQYV. This chain links TRBV5-5 with TRBJ2-7; D is possibly TRBD1 (6 bases). The CDR3 spans 13 residues. Deletions cut 4 bases from V and 3 bases from J, with 11 bases between. Germline CDR1 is SGHKS and CDR2 is YYEKEE (reference sequence).

This clone was detected ten times or more. This chain connects TRBV19 to TRBJ1-5; possible D gene TRBD1, 5 bases. CDR3 length: 14 amino acids. Germline assignment: CDR1 LNHDA and CDR2 SQIVND (reference sequence). The germline V and J ends were trimmed by 5 bases and 0 bases, with 8 bases remaining between them. The CDR3 DNA sequence: TGTGCCAGTAGTTTCAGGGATAGCAATCAGCCCCAGCATTTT. Amino acid sequence: CASSFRDSNQPQHF.

The chain couples TRBV20-1 to TRBJ1-2; no firm D call. Germline values: CDR1 DFQATT, CDR2 SNEGSKA (reference sequence). This CDR3 spans 11 amino acids. V lost 3 bases, J lost 8 bases, and 10 bases lay in between. The CDR3, as DNA: TGCAGTGCTAGTCTCGACATCGGCTACACCTTC. This encodes CSASLDIGYTF.

The V and J genes are TRBV19 and TRBJ1-1; maybe TRBD1 (5 bases). CDR3 length: 14 residues. V gave up 7 bases and J gave up 1 base, with 13 bases separating them. Germline-derived CDR1 and CDR2 are LNHDA and SQIVND (reference sequence). As DNA, the CDR3 is TGTGCCAGTACTAGGGACTTCAGGAACACTGAAGCTTTCTTT. It encodes CASTRDFRNTEAFF. Full variable domain (rest looked up from reference TRBV19 and TRBJ1-1): DGGITQSPKYLFRKEGQNVTLSCEQNLNHDAMYWYRQDPGQGLRLIYYSQIVNDFQKGDIAEGYSVSREKKESFPLTVTSAQKNPTAFYLCASTRDFRNTEAFFGQGTRLTVV.

The chain couples TRBV6-2 or TRBV6-3 to TRBJ2-7; 10 bases match TRBD2. Trimming removed 5 bases from V and 1 base from J; junction bases left unmatched: 5. Germline CDR1 MNHEY, CDR2 SVGEGT. The CDR3 totals 15 residues. CDR3 DNA sequence: TGTGCCAGCAGTACGACTAGCGGGCGTTCCTACGAGCAGTACTTC. Protein sequence: CASSTTSGRSYEQYF.

J is TRBJ2-2 and V is TRBV2, with D perhaps TRBD1 (5 bases). The CDR3 has 15 residues. Trimming shortened V by 6 bases and J by 4 bases, and 15 bases separated the two germline ends. Per the germline V gene, CDR1 is SNHLY and CDR2 is FYNNEI. Written as DNA, the CDR3 is TGTGCCAGCAGGAGGAGCAGGGAAGGCACCGGGGAGCTGTTTTTT. Translation: CASRRSREGTGELFF.

The chain couples TRBV5-1 to TRBJ2-3; TRBD2 matches 13 bases. The trim removed 2 bases at V and 3 bases at J, leaving 6 bases unmatched. The CDR3 has 17 amino acids. Germline CDR1 is SGHRS and CDR2 is YFSETQ. The CDR3 here is CASSFGLTSGGTDTQYF. DNA for the CDR3: TGCGCCAGCAGCTTTGGTCTGACTAGCGGGGGGACAGATACGCAGTATTTT.

The CDR3 loop is CASSRQGNEQFF. In nucleotides, the CDR3 is TGTGCCAGCTCCCGACAGGGCAATGAGCAGTTCTTC. This sequence joins TRBV18 and TRBJ2-1; 7 bases are shared with TRBD1. CDR3 length equals 12 residues. Per the germline V gene, CDR1 is KGHSH and CDR2 is LQKENI. Trimming took 6 bases from V and 6 from J; bases not matched to a gene: 2. The full variable domain, rest sourced from reference TRBV18 and TRBJ2-1, is NAGVMQNPRHLVRRRGQEARLRCSPMKGHSHVYWYRQLPEEGLKFMVYLQKENIIDESGMPKERFSAEFPKEGPSILRIQQVVRGDSAAYFCASSRQGNEQFFGPGTRLTVL.

The gene calls are TRBV7-6 and TRBJ2-7; TRBD1 might be the D (6 bases). This CDR3 region has 15 residues. Between the trimmed V and J ends, which lost 1 base and 3 bases, there was a span of 13 bases. Germline loops: CDR1 SGHVS, CDR2 FNYEAQ. The chain's CDR3 is CASSLVSGEDYEQYF. The CDR3, as DNA: TGTGCCAGCAGCTTAGTGTCAGGGGAAGACTACGAGCAGTACTTC.

The genes are TRBV28 and TRBJ2-3, with 7 bases fitting TRBD1. The CDR3 extends over 15 amino acids. With 5 bases clipped from V and 0 bases from J, the junction kept 5 bases outside the gene matches. Germline CDR1 MDHEN, CDR2 SYDVKM. CDR3 region: CASSAQGMSTDTQYF. The CDR3 bases are TGTGCCAGCAGTGCACAGGGGATGAGCACAGATACGCAGTATTTT.

The rearrangement links TRBV24-1 to TRBJ2-2, with a weak D call TRBD2 (7 bases). With 4 bases removed from V and 5 bases from J, the gap between germline ends came to 19 bases. The CDR3 has 17 amino acids. Germline CDR1 reads KGHDR; CDR2 reads SFDVKD. For the CDR3, the DNA is TGTGCCACCAGTGACCCTCGGGGGGCGGTGGGGACCGGGGAGCTGTTTTTT. Amino acid sequence: CATSDPRGAVGTGELFF.

V gene TRBV18 combines with J gene TRBJ2-4; 11 bases align to TRBD1. This CDR3 is 17 amino acids long. Germline assignment: CDR1 KGHSH and CDR2 LQKENI. J was trimmed by 4 bases and V by 2 bases; bases with no gene match: 7. The CDR3, as DNA: TGTGCCAGCTCACCATGGACAGGGGGCGAGGGGAAAAACATTCAGTACTTC. It translates to CASSPWTGGEGKNIQYF.

This rearrangement joins TRBV2 to TRBJ2-1; a weak D match, TRBD2 (6 bases). The CDR3 contains 16 residues. Germline CDR1 SNHLY, CDR2 FYNNEI. Trimming removed 7 bases from V and 6 bases from J, with 22 bases in between. CDR3 amino acids: CASTEGIRPGGNEQFF. CDR3 sequence (DNA): TGTGCCAGCACCGAGGGTATACGTCCCGGGGGCAATGAGCAGTTCTTC.